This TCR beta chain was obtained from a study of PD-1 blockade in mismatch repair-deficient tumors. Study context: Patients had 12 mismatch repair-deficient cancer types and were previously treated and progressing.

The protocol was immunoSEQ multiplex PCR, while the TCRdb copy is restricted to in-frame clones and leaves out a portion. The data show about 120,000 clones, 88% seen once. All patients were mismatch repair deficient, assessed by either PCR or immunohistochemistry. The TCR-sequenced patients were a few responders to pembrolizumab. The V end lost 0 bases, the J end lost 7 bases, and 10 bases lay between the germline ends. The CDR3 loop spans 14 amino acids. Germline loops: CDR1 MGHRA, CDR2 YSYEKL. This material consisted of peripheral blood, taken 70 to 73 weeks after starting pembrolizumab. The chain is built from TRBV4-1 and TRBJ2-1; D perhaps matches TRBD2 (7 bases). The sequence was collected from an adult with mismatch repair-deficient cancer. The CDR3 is CASSQDRGGNEQFF. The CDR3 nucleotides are TGCGCCAGCAGCCAAGATAGGGGGGGGAATGAGCAGTTCTTC.